This entry describes one T cell receptor beta chain. The table came from immunoSEQ multiplex PCR; TCRdb's copy has only in-frame clones and leaves some out. The sample yields about 270,000 clones, about 89% seen once. These data are taken from a study of blood T cell repertoires in COVID-19. Germline assignment: CDR1 SEHNR and CDR2 FQNEAQ (reference sequence). Trimming removed 5 bases from V and 1 base from J, with 9 bases in between. This CDR3 region has 14 residues. The rearrangement uses TRBV7-9 and TRBJ1-5, with a weak D call TRBD1 (6 bases). The sample comprised PBMCs or T cells enriched from blood (not recorded which). This TCR was sampled from a woman aged 18-29 years who had recovered from COVID-19. CDR3 protein: CASSQDRSNQPQHF. CDR3 nucleotide sequence: TGTGCCAGCAGCCAGGACAGAAGCAATCAGCCCCAGCATTTT.